A single sample is the source of the 9 T cell receptor beta chains below, sequenced in a study of cytomegalovirus exposure and HLA in healthy donors. PCR was performed using 60 Vbeta and 13 Jbeta primers. Assay used: immunoSEQ multiplex PCR; TCRdb lists only in-frame clones, some missing. This listing includes about 150,000 clones. Source material: PBMCs. The receptors shown here come from a woman in her 50s in good health and CMV-seronegative.

This sequence joins TRBV30 and TRBJ1-1; the D gene is possibly TRBD1 (5 bases). The germline V and J ends were trimmed by 3 bases and 6 bases, with 8 bases remaining between them. This CDR3 region has 11 residues. Germline V gives CDR1 GTSNPN, CDR2 SVGIG (reference sequence). This CDR3 reads CAWRQASEAFF. The CDR3 DNA follows: TGTGCCTGGAGACAGGCCTCTGAAGCTTTCTTT.

The chain has TRBV7-9 and TRBJ1-5; 9 bases agree with TRBD1. Trimming cost V 4 bases and J 3 bases; bases outside gene matches: 4. CDR3 length: 15 residues. Germline loops: CDR1 SEHNR, CDR2 FQNEAQ (reference sequence). In nucleotides, the CDR3 is TGTGCCAGCAGCTGGGGACAGGGCTACAATCAGCCCCAGCATTTT. It is translated as CASSWGQGYNQPQHF.

The rearrangement joins TRBV4-2 to TRBJ1-1, with D perhaps TRBD1 (6 bases). The V gene's germline CDR1 is LGHNA and CDR2 YNFKEQ. This CDR3 has 18 residues. Trimming pared 1 base from V and 0 bases from J, leaving 18 bases between. In nucleotides, the CDR3 is TGTGCCAGCAGCCAAGCCCCCACAGGGCGAACTTTGAACACTGAAGCTTTCTTT. It is translated as CASSQAPTGRTLNTEAFF.

The chain links TRBV19 to TRBJ2-7; D is unclear. CDR3 length equals 14 residues. V lost 4 bases and J lost 0, with 10 bases in between. Germline-derived CDR1 and CDR2 are LNHDA and SQIVND (reference sequence). DNA for the CDR3: TGTGCCAGTAGTAGTCAACTGAGCTCCTACGAGCAGTACTTC. Its translation is CASSSQLSSYEQYF.

V is TRBV27 and J is TRBJ2-7, with TRBD2 identical over 7 bases. Germline lookup yields CDR1 MNHEY and CDR2 SMNVEV (reference sequence). The CDR3 covers 14 residues. With V trimmed by 3 bases and J by 0 bases, 2 bases remained unmatched. CDR3 coding DNA: TGTGCCAGCAGTTTGGGAGGGAGCTCCTACGAGCAGTACTTC. This encodes CASSLGGSSYEQYF.

V gene TRBV27 combines with J gene TRBJ2-7; maybe TRBD1 (6 bases). The ends were cut back, 4 bases at V and 4 bases at J, with 14 bases in the middle. The CDR3 is 14 residues long. CDR1 is MNHEY and CDR2 is SMNVEV in the germline V gene (reference sequence). CDR3 sequence reads: CASSSDRYQYEQYF. CDR3 DNA sequence: TGTGCCAGCAGTTCCGACAGGTATCAGTACGAGCAGTACTTC.

The chain combines TRBV7-3 with TRBJ2-1; 9 bases are shared with TRBD1. Trimming at V came to 0 bases and at J to 10 bases, leaving 4 bases not matched to a gene. Germline V CDR1 and CDR2: SGHTA, FQGTGA. The CDR3 totals 14 residues. The DNA for the CDR3 is TGTGCCAGCAGCTTAACAGGGACAGGGAGGGAGCAGTTCTTC. It yields the protein CASSLTGTGREQFF.

The chain recombines TRBV25-1 with TRBJ2-3; TRBD2 matches at 8 bases. The ends lost 8 bases at V and 6 bases at J; junction bases unmatched: 4. The CDR3 is 12 residues long. Germline CDR1 MGHDK, CDR2 SYGVNS. CDR3 nucleotides: TGTGCCAGCTCCCCGGGGGGGGATACGCAGTATTTT. This codes for CASSPGGDTQYF.

The J gene is TRBJ1-4, the V gene TRBV13; TRBD1 is a possible D gene (5 bases). Germline assignment: CDR1 PRHDT and CDR2 FYEKMQ (reference sequence). CDR3 length equals 14 residues. V was pared by 3 bases and J by 7 bases, with 12 bases between. CDR3 region: CASSLSGRGEKLFF. CDR3 bases: TGTGCCAGCAGCTTGTCCGGGAGGGGTGAAAAACTGTTTTTT.